This entry features one T cell receptor beta chain sequence. Measured with immunoSEQ multiplex PCR; TCRdb has only the in-frame clones, and not every one. The sample has approximately 150,000 clones; roughly 83% are singletons. The sample is drawn from a study of blood T cell repertoires in COVID-19. Across the study: T cells, B-cell-depleted T cells, or PBMCs supplied cDNA or gDNA.

The source of this sequence is a man in his 70s who had been exposed to COVID-19. The source material was PBMCs or T cells enriched from blood (not recorded which).

This CDR3 reads CASSPGTAGEKLFF. CDR3 coding DNA: TGCGCCAGCAGCCCCGGGACAGCGGGTGAAAAACTGTTTTTT. The V and J genes are TRBV5-1 and TRBJ1-4; 7 nucleotides match TRBD1. The CDR3 spans 14 residues. V lost 4 bases, J lost 7 bases, and 7 bases stayed unmatched. Germline CDR1 and CDR2: SGHRS and YFSETQ.